This paragraph covers one T cell receptor (beta chain) sequence. Different DNA sequences within this sample yield the same CDR3. These data are taken from a study of blood T cell repertoires in COVID-19. The wider study: Whether acute or convalescent, the COVID-19 samples came from the United States, Italy and Spain. The cDNA or gDNA used as material had been derived from T cells, B-cell-depleted T cells, or PBMCs.

Original analysis: By means of reference gene primer amplification, nucleated cell counts were estimated. Clones were read by immunoSEQ multiplex PCR, and TCRdb kept only the in-frame ones, dropping some. V, J and clone size derive from that table, while D and trimming were established from the DNA sequence. The data contain 450,000 to 500,000 clones, 70% to 90% of them seen just once; the ten biggest clones take up approximately 3.4%. J gave up 2 bases and V 5 bases, and 2 bases lay outside the gene matches. This CDR3 spans 14 amino acids. From germline, CDR1 is SGHRS and CDR2 YFSETQ. Specimen: peripheral blood. The chain uses TRBV5-1 and TRBJ2-5; TRBD2 agrees at 11 bases. The TCR was taken from a human donor in a cohort sampled during active COVID-19. The CDR3 DNA reads as TGCGCCAGCAGTTTAGCGGGAGGGCAAGAGACCCAGTACTTC. Translating it yields CASSLAGGQETQYF.